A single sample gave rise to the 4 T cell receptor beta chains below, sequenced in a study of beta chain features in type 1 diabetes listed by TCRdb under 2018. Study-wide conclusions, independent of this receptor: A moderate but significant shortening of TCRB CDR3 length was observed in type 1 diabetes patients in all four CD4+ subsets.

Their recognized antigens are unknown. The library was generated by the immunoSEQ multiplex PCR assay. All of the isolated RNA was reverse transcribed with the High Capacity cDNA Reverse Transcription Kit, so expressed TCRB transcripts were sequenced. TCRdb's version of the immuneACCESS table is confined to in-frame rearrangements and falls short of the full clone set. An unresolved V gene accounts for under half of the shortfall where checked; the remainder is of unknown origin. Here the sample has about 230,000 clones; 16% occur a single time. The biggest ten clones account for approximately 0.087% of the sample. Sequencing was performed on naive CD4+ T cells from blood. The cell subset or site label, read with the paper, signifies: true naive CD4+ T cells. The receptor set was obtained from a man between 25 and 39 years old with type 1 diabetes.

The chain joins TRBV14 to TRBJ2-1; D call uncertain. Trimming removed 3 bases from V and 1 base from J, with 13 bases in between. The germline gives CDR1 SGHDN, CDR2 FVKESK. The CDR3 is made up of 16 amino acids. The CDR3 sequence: CASSHLGKVSYNEQFF. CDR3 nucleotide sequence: TGTGCCAGCAGCCATCTTGGAAAGGTTTCCTACAATGAGCAGTTCTTC.

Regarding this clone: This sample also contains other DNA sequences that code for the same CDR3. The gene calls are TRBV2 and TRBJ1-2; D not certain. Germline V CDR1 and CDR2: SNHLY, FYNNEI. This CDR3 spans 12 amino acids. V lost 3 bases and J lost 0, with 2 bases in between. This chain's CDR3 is CASSEANYGYTF. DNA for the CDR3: TGTGCCAGCAGTGAGGCTAACTATGGCTACACCTTC.

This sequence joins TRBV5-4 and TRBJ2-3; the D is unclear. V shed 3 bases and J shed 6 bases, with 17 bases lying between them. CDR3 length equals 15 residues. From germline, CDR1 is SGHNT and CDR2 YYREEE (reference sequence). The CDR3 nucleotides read TGTGCCAGCAGCTACGATCGAACTGCACACGATACGCAGTATTTT. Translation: CASSYDRTAHDTQYF.

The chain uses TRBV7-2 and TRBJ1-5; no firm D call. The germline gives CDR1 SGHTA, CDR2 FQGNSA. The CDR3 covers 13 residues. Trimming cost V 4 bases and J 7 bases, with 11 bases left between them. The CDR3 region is CASSYNREQPQHF. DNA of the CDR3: TGTGCCAGCAGCTATAACCGGGAGCAGCCCCAGCATTTT.